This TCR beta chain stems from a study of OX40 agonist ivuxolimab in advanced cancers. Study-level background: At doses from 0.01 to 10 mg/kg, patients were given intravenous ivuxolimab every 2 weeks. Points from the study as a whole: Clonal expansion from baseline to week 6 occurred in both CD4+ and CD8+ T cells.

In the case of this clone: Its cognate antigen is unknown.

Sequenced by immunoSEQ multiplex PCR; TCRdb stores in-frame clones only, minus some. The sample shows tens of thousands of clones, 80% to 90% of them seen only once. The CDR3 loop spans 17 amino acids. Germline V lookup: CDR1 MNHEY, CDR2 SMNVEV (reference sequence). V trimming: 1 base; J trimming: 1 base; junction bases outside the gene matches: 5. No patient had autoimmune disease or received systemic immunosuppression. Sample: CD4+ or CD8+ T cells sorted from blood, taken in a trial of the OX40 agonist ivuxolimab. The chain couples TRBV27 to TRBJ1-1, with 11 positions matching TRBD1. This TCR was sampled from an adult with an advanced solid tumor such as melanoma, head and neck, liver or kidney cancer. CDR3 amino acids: CASSLFRTGGANTEAFF. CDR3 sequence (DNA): TGTGCCAGCAGTTTATTCCGGACAGGGGGCGCGAACACTGAAGCTTTCTTT.